This TCR beta chain was recovered during a study of blood T cells in healthy people across ages. Sample-barcoded 5' priming and a J-beta primer mix drove a second PCR of roughly 7 to 11 cycles. One entry per CDR3 protein results from TCRdb running MiXCR on the 5' RACE reads. The table shows 800,000 to 950,000 distinct CDR3 sequences, with 40% to 60% occurring only once. The CDR3 runs to 11 residues. The germline gives CDR1 DFQATT, CDR2 SNEGSKA (reference sequence). Trimming shortened V by 6 bases and J by 5 bases, and 10 bases separated the two germline ends. Broader study findings: The recorded TCR beta diversity per million T cells decreased in a roughly linear manner with age.

Concerning this clonotype: Its antigen is not identified.

Sequenced material: blood. The V call is TRBV20-1, the J call TRBJ2-5, with D hard to call. The TCR originated in a man aged 25 to 40 in good health. The chain's CDR3 is CSAEPVETQYF. The DNA for the CDR3 is TGCAGTGCCGAACCGGTGGAGACCCAGTACTTC.